Listed below are T cell receptor beta chains from one sample, sequenced in a study of T-cell memory formation after mild COVID-19. TCRdb re-called the 5' RACE reads with MiXCR, one entry per CDR3 protein. This table has hundreds of thousands of distinct CDR3 sequences, 28% appearing once. Sample: PBMCs or a T cell subset sorted from them (not recorded which). The source is an adult woman who had mild COVID-19 (a few samples of this study predate the infection). Cell type and time point are not known. The CDR3 runs from the conserved cysteine through the conserved F or W. The order of the fields is clone size, J gene, D gene, V gene, CDR3 DNA, CDR3 protein. D genes are given only for firm matches. The size field is filled for only some rows; it gives once, few, many or a size class.

clone size: -
J gene: TRBJ2-1
D gene: -
V gene: TRBV25-1
CDR3 DNA: TGTGCCAGCAGTGAAGTGGCCGCAAGCTCCTACAATGAGCAGTTCTTC
CDR3 protein: CASSEVAASSYNEQFF

clone size: few
J gene: TRBJ2-7
D gene: -
V gene: TRBV6-2/TRBV6-3
CDR3 DNA: TGTGCCAGCAGTCATTTCCGTGTAGGGAGGCAGAGCTACGAGCAGTACTTC
CDR3 protein: CASSHFRVGRQSYEQYF

clone size: -
J gene: TRBJ1-2
D gene: -
V gene: TRBV29-1
CDR3 DNA: TGCAGCGTTGTAAGCCGGGGAAACTATGGCTACACCTTC
CDR3 protein: CSVVSRGNYGYTF

clone size: few
J gene: TRBJ2-7
D gene: TRBD1
V gene: TRBV6-2/TRBV6-3
CDR3 DNA: TGTGCCAGCAGCCCACAGGGGGGTACGTACGAGCAGTACTTC
CDR3 protein: CASSPQGGTYEQYF

clone size: few
J gene: TRBJ2-7
D gene: -
V gene: TRBV7-8
CDR3 DNA: TGTGCCAGCAGCTTAACACCTTCCTACGAGCAGTACTTC
CDR3 protein: CASSLTPSYEQYF

clone size: many
J gene: TRBJ1-2
D gene: TRBD1
V gene: TRBV20-1
CDR3 DNA: TGCAGTGCCCCCCCCGGGACAGGGGGGATAAACTATGGCTACACCTTC
CDR3 protein: CSAPPGTGGINYGYTF

clone size: few
J gene: TRBJ2-3
D gene: TRBD2
V gene: TRBV20-1
CDR3 DNA: TGCAGTGCTAGTGAGGCGGGAGGATACACAGATACGCAGTATTTT
CDR3 protein: CSASEAGGYTDTQYF

clone size: many
J gene: TRBJ2-1
D gene: TRBD2
V gene: TRBV7-9
CDR3 DNA: TGTGCCAGCAGCTTCGGACTAGCGGGAGTATATGAGCAGTTCTTC
CDR3 protein: CASSFGLAGVYEQFF

clone size: few
J gene: TRBJ1-3
D gene: -
V gene: TRBV4-1
CDR3 DNA: TGCGCCAGCAGCCAACTGACAGGTTTCCCTTTATCTGGAAACACCATATATTTT
CDR3 protein: CASSQLTGFPLSGNTIYF

clone size: many
J gene: TRBJ2-1
D gene: -
V gene: TRBV9
CDR3 DNA: TGTGCCAGCAGCGTTGACTCCTACGACAATGAGCAGTTCTTC
CDR3 protein: CASSVDSYDNEQFF

clone size: -
J gene: TRBJ1-1
D gene: -
V gene: TRBV6-1
CDR3 DNA: TGTGCCAGCAGTGAAGGTAGGATCCAAGCTTTCTTT
CDR3 protein: CASSEGRIQAFF

clone size: few
J gene: TRBJ2-7
D gene: -
V gene: TRBV24-1
CDR3 DNA: TGTGCCACCAGCGCGAGTGGCTCCTACGAGCAGTACTTC
CDR3 protein: CATSASGSYEQYF

clone size: few
J gene: TRBJ1-5
D gene: -
V gene: TRBV4-3
CDR3 DNA: TGCGCCAGCAGCCCTCGGTCGGGGGGCAATCAGCCCCAGCATTTT
CDR3 protein: CASSPRSGGNQPQHF

clone size: -
J gene: TRBJ2-4
D gene: -
V gene: TRBV12-3/TRBV12-4
CDR3 DNA: TGTGCCAGAAGTTATTCGGTAGGGCCGGGCATTCAGTACTTC
CDR3 protein: CARSYSVGPGIQYF

clone size: -
J gene: TRBJ2-1
D gene: -
V gene: TRBV14
CDR3 DNA: TGTGCCAGCAGCCAAGTTACGGCCTACAATGAGCAGTTCTTC
CDR3 protein: CASSQVTAYNEQFF

clone size: few
J gene: TRBJ2-7
D gene: -
V gene: TRBV4-2
CDR3 DNA: TGTGCCAGCAGCCAAGTATCAGGGCGCGAGCAGTACTTC
CDR3 protein: CASSQVSGREQYF

clone size: -
J gene: TRBJ2-1
D gene: -
V gene: TRBV18
CDR3 DNA: TGTGCCAGCTCGGCGGACTGGTACAATGAGCAGTTCTTC
CDR3 protein: CASSADWYNEQFF

clone size: -
J gene: TRBJ2-2
D gene: -
V gene: TRBV5-1
CDR3 DNA: TGCGCCAGCAGCTTGGCCGACAGTACTGGAGCCGGGGAGCTGTTTTTT
CDR3 protein: CASSLADSTGAGELFF

clone size: few
J gene: TRBJ1-3
D gene: -
V gene: TRBV3-1
CDR3 DNA: TGTGCCAGCAGCCCCCCAGTCAGGGGAAACACCATATATTTT
CDR3 protein: CASSPPVRGNTIYF

clone size: -
J gene: TRBJ2-7
D gene: -
V gene: TRBV20-1
CDR3 DNA: TGCAGTGCTAGGCCCGCCAGCGGCCCCTACGAGCAGTACTTC
CDR3 protein: CSARPASGPYEQYF

clone size: -
J gene: TRBJ1-2
D gene: -
V gene: TRBV5-6
CDR3 DNA: TGTGCCAGCAGCGCCGGACAGTTAAACTATGGCTACACCTTC
CDR3 protein: CASSAGQLNYGYTF

clone size: few
J gene: TRBJ2-3
D gene: -
V gene: TRBV24-1
CDR3 DNA: TGTGCCACCAGGGCTACCCAGGGACAAAGCACAGATACGCAGTATTTT
CDR3 protein: CATRATQGQSTDTQYF

clone size: -
J gene: TRBJ2-3
D gene: TRBD2
V gene: TRBV7-8
CDR3 DNA: TGTGCCAGCAGCCTCGTGGCGGGAGGGCTGGATACGCAGTATTTT
CDR3 protein: CASSLVAGGLDTQYF

clone size: -
J gene: TRBJ2-4
D gene: -
V gene: TRBV3-1
CDR3 DNA: TGTGCCAGCAGCCGAGTAGTACTAGCCAAAAACATTCAGTACTTC
CDR3 protein: CASSRVVLAKNIQYF